This record concerns one T cell receptor beta chain sequence. The specificity of this receptor is unknown. The record has no base qualities; no much larger clone is one base away. The germline V gene (reference sequence) sets CDR1 to DFQATT and CDR2 to SNEGSKA. V and J lose 4 bases and 7 bases, and a span of 10 bases separates them. The CDR3 sequence holds 11 residues, the cysteine and phenylalanine included. The read is trimmed to its CDR3 DNA, 33 bases read in frame from base 1. TCRbeta CDR3 regions were amplified from genomic DNA using the immunoSEQ Assay, a bias-controlled multiplex PCR. The original pipeline was this. Nucleated cell counts per sample were estimated from amplification of reference gene primers within the assay. To quantify the absolute abundance of each unique TCRbeta CDR3 rearrangement, sequence reads were collapsed and filtered. For each sample, productive Simpson clonality was calculated as the square root of Simpson's diversity index across productive rearrangements. Imported from immuneACCESS, the table was reduced by TCRdb to in-frame sequences with V and J called. These copies leave out some clones; in studies compared against another copy, an unresolved V gene accounts for under half, and the cause of the remainder is not known. V and J calls and clone size come straight from that table; D and trimming were deduced from the DNA. Present in this sample are hundreds of thousands of clones, 80% to 90% of which were seen just once. In total, the top ten clones hold about 4.2% of the sample.

Participants in the prospective study were enrolled through a virtual design, were aged roughly 18 to 100 years, and lived in 24 United States geographic areas. In the prospective study, participants were assigned to cohorts based on the clinical history participants reported in a screening survey and a study questionnaire. For ImmuneRACE Cohort 3, a participant was defined as recovered based on two consecutive negative NP/OP PCR tests, clearance by a healthcare professional, or resolution of symptoms. In the prospective study, mobile phlebotomists collected whole blood, serum and a nasopharyngeal or oropharyngeal swab from each participant. Over a roughly 2-month period, participants in the prospective study had the option of providing additional blood draws and questionnaires. Before DNA extraction, prospective study blood samples were shipped either frozen or at room temperature. This sample is drawn from a study of blood T cell repertoires in COVID-19 (TCRdb year 2020). Some background on the complete study: Collaborator samples came from the United States, Italy and Spain and covered acute and convalescent phases of COVID-19. The material from the prospective study consisted of cDNA or gDNA derived from T cells, B-cell-depleted T cells, or PBMCs. Deeply sampled blood TCRbeta repertoires from subjects exposed to, actively infected with, or recovered from COVID-19 were included in the dataset. The repertoires were made available in a free public database intended to serve as a resource for research on the immune response to SARS-CoV-2. The samples were drawn from two sources: the first 160 participants of the ongoing ImmuneRACE study, and fewer than 1,500 subjects contributed by 6 global collaborators. The sample metadata nearly always contained a de-identified subject ID, COVID-19 status, age in years and sex. Where available, HLA class I and class II types were taken from metadata supplied by the sample provider and were not determined by assay-based typing. The paper as a whole reports these results and caveats: Clinical and demographic metadata were provided uncurated, with the amount varying by source and participant.

The chain couples TRBV20-1 to TRBJ1-1, and perhaps TRBD1 as D gene, on 5 matching bases. Sequenced: PBMCs or T cells enriched from blood (not recorded which). This receptor was obtained from a man aged 30-40 years who had recovered from COVID-19. The CDR3 region: CSATREVEAFF. The DNA sequence is as follows: TGCAGTGCTACCAGGGAGGTTGAAGCTTTCTTT.